The sequence of this T cell receptor (beta chain) was determined in a study of CD4 and CD8 cells across lung adenocarcinoma regions (dated by TCRdb to 2016 to 2019). For the study in its entirety: The study examined intratumor heterogeneity of the T cell receptor repertoire by comparing tumor centers with tumor margins.

Library preparation used PCR. Sequencing took place on a HiSeq X Ten. TCRdb's own reprocessing of the public reads used fastp at Q25 and MiXCR and kept productive beta chains. Each CDR3 protein gets just one entry, which takes the most common genes and DNA from the rows behind it. The table for this sample lists 5,500 to 7,000 distinct CDR3 sequences; approximately 51% of them were counted only once. Roughly 87% of the sample rests with the top ten. Trimming leaves V shorter by 6 bases and J shorter by 3 bases, with the junction holding 5 bases beyond the gene matches. The cysteine opens and the phenylalanine closes a CDR3 of 15 amino acids. The kept DNA is CDR3 alone, 45 bases in frame from the first base. Per the germline V gene, MNHNS is the CDR1 and SASEGT is the CDR2. The donors were patients who had localized lung adenocarcinoma, which is a subtype of non-small cell lung cancer. The margins of localized lung adenocarcinomas were where the samples came from. For TCR repertoire analysis, CD8+ T cells taken from tumor tissue were profiled apart from CD4+ T cells.

As regards this clonotype: Its cognate antigen has yet to be identified. There are no base qualities to consult, and no much larger clone falls within one base.

The rearranged segments are TRBV6-1 and TRBJ2-1; 10 bases in the middle match TRBD2. This receptor was taken from a male donor with lung adenocarcinoma. The CD4 and CD8 labels of this study may be unreliable. Material: CD8+ T cells from the margin of a lung tumor. What this sample's cell subset or site label stands for: tumor margin region. The base sequence is TGTGCCAGCAGCCGGACTAGCGGAGACTACAATGAGCAGTTCTTC. Protein translation: CASSRTSGDYNEQFF.